This TCR beta chain was obtained from a study of blood T cell repertoires in COVID-19. As originally analysed: Counts of nucleated cells, estimated from reference gene primer amplification, were obtained. Libraries were prepared by immunoSEQ multiplex PCR; TCRdb keeps only in-frame clonotypes and omits some of them. D and trimming come from the DNA, and the V and J calls and clone size come from that table. The profile shows roughly 67,000 clones, 75% to 85% of them singletons. Germline CDR1 reads SNHLY; CDR2 reads FYNNEI. The junction had 1 base not matched to a gene; V was cut back by 6 bases and J by 4 bases. This CDR3 has 12 residues.

J is TRBJ2-3 and V is TRBV2, with TRBD1 matching over 7 bases. The TCR comes from a middle-aged man with acute or convalescent COVID-19. The sequencing sample was made of peripheral blood. CDR3 region: CASRQGPDTQYF. The CDR3 nucleotides are TGTGCCAGCAGACAGGGGCCAGATACGCAGTATTTT.